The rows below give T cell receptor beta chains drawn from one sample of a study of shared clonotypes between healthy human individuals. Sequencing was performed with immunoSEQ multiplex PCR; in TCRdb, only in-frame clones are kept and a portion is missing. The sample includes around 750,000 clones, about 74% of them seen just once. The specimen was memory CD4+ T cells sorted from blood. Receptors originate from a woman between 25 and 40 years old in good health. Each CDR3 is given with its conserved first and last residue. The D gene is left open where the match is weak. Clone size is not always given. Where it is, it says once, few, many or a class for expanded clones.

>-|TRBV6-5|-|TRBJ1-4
TGTGCCAGCAGATACGGGGGGCAGATAGGAAAACTGTTTTTT
CASRYGGQIGKLFF
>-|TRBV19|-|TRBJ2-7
TGTGCCAGTAGCTCGGGGGCCCACTCCTACGAGCAGTACTTC
CASSSGAHSYEQYF
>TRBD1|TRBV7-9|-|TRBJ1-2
TGTGCCAGCAGCTACCCGGACAGGGCCTATGGCTACACCTTC
CASSYPDRAYGYTF
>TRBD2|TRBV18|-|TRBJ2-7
TGTGCCAGCTCGTCGACTAGCGGAGCTATTGGGTCCTACGAGCAGTACTTC
CASSSTSGAIGSYEQYF
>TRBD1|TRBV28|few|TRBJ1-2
TGTGCCAGCAGTTTCGGTCAGGGGGCGCATGATGGCTACACCTTC
CASSFGQGAHDGYTF
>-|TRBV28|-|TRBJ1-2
TGTGCCAGCAGTTCCCCGAACAAAAACAGGGATTACACCTTC
CASSSPNKNRDYTF
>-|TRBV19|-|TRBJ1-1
TGTGCCAGTAGTATTCAACCAGGGATGAACACTGAAGCTTTCTTT
CASSIQPGMNTEAFF
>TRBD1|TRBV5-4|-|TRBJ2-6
TGTGCCAGCAGCCCGGGACAGTCCGTTACTGGGGCCAACGTCCTGACTTTC
CASSPGQSVTGANVLTF
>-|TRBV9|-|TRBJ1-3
TGTGCCAGCAGCCCTGGAAACACCATATATTTT
CASSPGNTIYF
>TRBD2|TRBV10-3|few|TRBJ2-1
TGTGCCATCAGGGAACAACCTAGCGGTTACAATGAGCAGTTCTTC
CAIREQPSGYNEQFF
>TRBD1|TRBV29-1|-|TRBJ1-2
TGCAGCGTTGTGAAGACAGGGGGAGGCGGCTACACCTTC
CSVVKTGGGGYTF
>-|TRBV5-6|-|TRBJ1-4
TGTGCCAGCAGCTGGAGTCCGGGACAAGTATACGAAAAACTGTTTTTT
CASSWSPGQVYEKLFF
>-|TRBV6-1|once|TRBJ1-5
TGTGCCAGCAGTGAACCCCTACGGGGCCAGCCCCAGCATTTT
CASSEPLRGQPQHF
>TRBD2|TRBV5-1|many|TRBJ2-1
TGCGCCAGCAGCTCCCAGGGGCCCACTAGCGGTGAGCAGTTCTTC
CASSSQGPTSGEQFF
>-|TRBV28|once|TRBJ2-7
TGTGCCAGCAGTTCTATACTGAACTCCTACGAGCAGTACTTC
CASSSILNSYEQYF
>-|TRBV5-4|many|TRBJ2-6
TGTGCCAGCAGCTTGTTGTCTCGTGGGGCCAACGTCCTGACTTTC
CASSLLSRGANVLTF
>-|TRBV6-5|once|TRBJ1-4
TGTGCCAGCAGTTACTCAGGAGAAAAACTGTTTTTT
CASSYSGEKLFF
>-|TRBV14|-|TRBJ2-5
TGTGCCAGCAGCCAAGATTTGGGCAGGGAGACCCAGTACTTC
CASSQDLGRETQYF
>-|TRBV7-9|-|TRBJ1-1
TGTGCCAGCAGCGTAAGCAACGCTTTCTTT
CASSVSNAFF
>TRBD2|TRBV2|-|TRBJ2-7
TGTGCCAGCCGTGGGGGACTAGGGTCCTACGAGCAGTACTTC
CASRGGLGSYEQYF
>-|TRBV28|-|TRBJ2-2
TGTGCCAGCAGTTACCCTCGGGGGCGCTGGACCGGGGAGCTGTTTTTT
CASSYPRGRWTGELFF
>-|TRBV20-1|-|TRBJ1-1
TGCAGTGCTTGTTCGGACACTGAAGCTTTCTTT
CSACSDTEAFF
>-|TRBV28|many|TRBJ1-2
TGTGCCAGCAGTTCCGGGTTTGGCTACACCTTC
CASSSGFGYTF
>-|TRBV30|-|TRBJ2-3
TGTGCCTGGAGTGTGTGGGCCACCACAGATACGCAGTATTTT
CAWSVWATTDTQYF
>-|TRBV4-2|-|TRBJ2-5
TGTGCCAGCAGCCAAGAGGGGAAAAGGGGAGGGGGGCAAGAGACCCAGTACTTC
CASSQEGKRGGGQETQYF
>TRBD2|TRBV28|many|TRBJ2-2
TGTGCCAGCAGTTTATGGGCTAGCGGGTATACCGGGGAGCTGTTTTTT
CASSLWASGYTGELFF
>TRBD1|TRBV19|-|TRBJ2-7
TGTGCCAGTAGTATCCACAGGGGACCCTACGAGCAGTACTTC
CASSIHRGPYEQYF
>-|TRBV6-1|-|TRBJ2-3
TGTGCCAGCAAACGACGGGAGTCAGCAGATACGCAGTATTTT
CASKRRESADTQYF
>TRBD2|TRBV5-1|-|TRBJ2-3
TGCGCCAGCAGCTTGGATCTGGCTAGCGGGGTTGATACGCAGTATTTT
CASSLDLASGVDTQYF
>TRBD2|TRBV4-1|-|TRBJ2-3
TGCGCCAGCAGCCTCCTTAGGACTAGCGGGAGGGCGGCAGATACGCAGTATTTT
CASSLLRTSGRAADTQYF
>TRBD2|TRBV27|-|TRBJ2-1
TGTGCCAGCAGTCGGGGACTAGCGGGGGTCAATGAGCAGTTCTTC
CASSRGLAGVNEQFF
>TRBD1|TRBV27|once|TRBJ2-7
TGTGCCAGCAGTTACCAAGGGACAGGGTCCTACGAGCAGTACTTC
CASSYQGTGSYEQYF
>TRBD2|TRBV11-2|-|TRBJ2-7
TGTGCCAGCAGCCCCCCGGGAGGACTTTTCATCGAGCAGTACTTC
CASSPPGGLFIEQYF
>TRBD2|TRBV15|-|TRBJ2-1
TGTGCCACCAGCGAGTATGGCGGGAGGATCTACAATGAGCAGTTCTTC
CATSEYGGRIYNEQFF
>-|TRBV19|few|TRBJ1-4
TGTGCCAGTACCCGTTCCGGTAATGAAAAACTGTTTTTT
CASTRSGNEKLFF
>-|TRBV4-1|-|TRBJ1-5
TGCGCCAGCAGCCAAGAAAATGGCAATCAGCCCCAGCATTTT
CASSQENGNQPQHF
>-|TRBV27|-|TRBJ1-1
TGTGCCAGCACCCGGACTGCGAACACTGAAGCTTTCTTT
CASTRTANTEAFF
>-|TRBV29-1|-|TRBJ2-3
TGCAGCGTTGAAGAGGGGGGTGGAGGAGATACGCAGTATTTT
CSVEEGGGGDTQYF
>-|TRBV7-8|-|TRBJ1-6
TGTGCCAGCAGCTCCCCCGACAGCGGGAATAATTCACCCCTCCACTTT
CASSSPDSGNNSPLHF
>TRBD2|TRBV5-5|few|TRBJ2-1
TGTGCCAGCAGCTTGGCCCTAGCGGGGGCTTACAATGAGCAGTTCTTC
CASSLALAGAYNEQFF
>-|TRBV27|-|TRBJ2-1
TGTGCCAGCAGTCTGAGGGTAGCGGTATACAATGAGCAGTTCTTC
CASSLRVAVYNEQFF
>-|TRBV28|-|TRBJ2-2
TGTGCCAGCACGCATGGGTGGAACACCGGGGAGCTGTTTTTT
CASTHGWNTGELFF
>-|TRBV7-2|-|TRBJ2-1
TGTGCCAGCAGCTTAGCCGCGAGCTCCTACAATGAGCAGTTCTTC
CASSLAASSYNEQFF
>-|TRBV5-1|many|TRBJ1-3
TGCGCCAGCAGCTTGGGATCAGGCTCTGGAAACACCATATATTTT
CASSLGSGSGNTIYF
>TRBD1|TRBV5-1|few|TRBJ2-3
TGCGCCAGCAGCCGAGACAGGGGGTACACAGATACGCAGTATTTT
CASSRDRGYTDTQYF
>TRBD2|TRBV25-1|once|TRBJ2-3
TGTGCCAGCAGTGCCGGGGAGGGAGGCACAGATACGCAGTATTTT
CASSAGEGGTDTQYF
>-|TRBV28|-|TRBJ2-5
TGTGCCAGCAGTTTACGCTGGGAAGAGACCCAGTACTTC
CASSLRWEETQYF
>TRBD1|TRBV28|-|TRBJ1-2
TGTGCCAGCAGTTTATACAGGGGGAGCATGGGTGGCTACACCTTC
CASSLYRGSMGGYTF
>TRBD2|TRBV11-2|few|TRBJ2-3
TGTGCCAGCAGCCCGGTGGGTGCTAGCGGGAACGAGTGGAATACGCAGTATTTT
CASSPVGASGNEWNTQYF
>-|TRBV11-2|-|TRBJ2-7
TGTGCCAGTCGGGACTTATCCTACGAGCAGTACTTC
CASRDLSYEQYF
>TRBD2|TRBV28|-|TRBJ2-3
TGTGCCAGCAGTTCGATAGCGGGGGGAGACACAGATACGCAGTATTTT
CASSSIAGGDTDTQYF
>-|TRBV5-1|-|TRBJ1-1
TGCGCCAGCAGCTTGGGAGGGGCAAACACTGAAGCTTTCTTT
CASSLGGANTEAFF
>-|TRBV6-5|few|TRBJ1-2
TGTGCCACCAAACGGGTTGACTATGGCTACACCTTC
CATKRVDYGYTF
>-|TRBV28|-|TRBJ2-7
TGTGCCAGCAGTTCCCCCTGGGGGGCGCACAACGAGCAGTACTTC
CASSSPWGAHNEQYF
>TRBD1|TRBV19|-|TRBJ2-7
TGTGCCAGTAGTGTGACAGGGGGGTCATACGAGCAGTACTTC
CASSVTGGSYEQYF
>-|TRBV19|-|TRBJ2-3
TGTGCCAGTAGTAGATGGACCGCAGATACGCAGTATTTT
CASSRWTADTQYF
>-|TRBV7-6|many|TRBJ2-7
TGTGCCAGCAGCTCCCAACCGTTAGACGAGCAGTACTTC
CASSSQPLDEQYF
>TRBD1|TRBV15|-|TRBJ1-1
TGTGCCACCAGCAGCACAGGGGAAACTGAAGCTTTCTTT
CATSSTGETEAFF
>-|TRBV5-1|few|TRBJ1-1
TGCGCCAGCAGCTTGGGGCGTCTAGGGGAAGCTTTCTTT
CASSLGRLGEAFF
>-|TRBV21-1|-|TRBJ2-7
TGTGCCAGCAGCAAAGGTACTTTGGGGGGCGGGCAGATCGAGCAGTACTTC
CASSKGTLGGGQIEQYF